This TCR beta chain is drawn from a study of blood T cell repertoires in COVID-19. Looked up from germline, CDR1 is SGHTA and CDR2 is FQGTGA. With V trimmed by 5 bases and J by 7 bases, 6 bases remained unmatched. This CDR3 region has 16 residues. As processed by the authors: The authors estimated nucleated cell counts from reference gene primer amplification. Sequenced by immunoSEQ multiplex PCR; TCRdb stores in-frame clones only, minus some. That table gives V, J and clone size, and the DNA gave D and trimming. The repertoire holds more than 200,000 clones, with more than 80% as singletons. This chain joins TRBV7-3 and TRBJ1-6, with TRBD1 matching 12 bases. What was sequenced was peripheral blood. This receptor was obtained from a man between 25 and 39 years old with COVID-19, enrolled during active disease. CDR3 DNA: TGTGCCAGCAGCACGGGACAGGGGGCGAAAAATTCACCCCTCCACTTT. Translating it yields CASSTGQGAKNSPLHF.